This T cell receptor beta chain was recovered during a study of T cells in Graves' hyperthyroidism and ophthalmopathy (dated by TCRdb to about 2019). For the study in its entirety: To identify distinguishing TCR V-J signatures, a discovery cohort of 100 or so patients was used, comprising 43 with Graves' ophthalmopathy and around 57 with stable Graves' hyperthyroidism. Prospective prediction of ophthalmopathy was tested in an independent validation cohort consisting of 18 hyperthyroidism patients and around 17 patients who later progressed to ophthalmopathy. The paper reports TCR Vbeta CDR3 sequencing of fewer than 150 peripheral blood samples: around 41 ophthalmopathy, under 80 hyperthyroidism and approximately 17 progressor patients. After sampling, hyperthyroidism patients received methimazole starting at 30 mg daily, and ophthalmopathy patients received high-dose intravenous methylprednisolone. Thyroid tissue and blood T-cell repertoires from roughly 6 Graves' hyperthyroidism patients were also compared in the study. For training and testing, the roughly 97 patients in the discovery cohort were randomly divided in a 7:3 ratio.

Exclusion was applied to patients with uncontrolled infections, other autoimmune diseases, pregnancy or lactation. Diagnoses were based on clinical symptoms, serum thyroxine and TRAb, thyroid ultrasound and orbital computed tomography. Total RNA was extracted using Trizol reagent, and RNA quality was assessed on an Agilent 2100 Bioanalyzer. The CDR3 holds 17 amino acids from the cysteine to the phenylalanine. Only CDR3 DNA remains: 51 bases, in frame from the first base. CDR1 DFQATT and CDR2 SNEGSKA are derived from the germline V gene (reference sequence). Between the V and J ends, shortened by 2 bases and 7 bases respectively, the junction contains 26 bases. The TCR beta CDR3 regions were amplified from RNA transcripts. The first round of RT-PCR for the TCR CDR3 was performed with the HTBI primer set and the Qiagen OneStep RT-PCR kit. A second multiplex PCR round built the libraries, followed by size selection and purification. Paired-end sequencing of the libraries was performed with 100 bp reads on an Illumina HiSeq2000. Per the source publication's procedure: SOAPnuke was used to process the raw data, with reads discarded if the reads contained adapters or uncalled bases, had a mean Phred below 15, or lacked an exact constant-primer or identifier match. High-quality paired reads were merged using COPE v1.2.5, and each unique nucleotide sequence was defined as a clonotype. MiTCR v1.1 was used to align clonotypes to the IMGT TRBV, TRBD and TRBJ reference segments. The analysis was restricted to V-J combinations with a frequency above 0.0001, which together covered just over 99% of the repertoires. A TCS score was defined as the ratio of F50 (clonal expansion) to E x V (chaos), with BLOSUM62-based TCRdist applied between CDR3 peptides within each V-J. Welch's t-statistics and random forest reduced several hundred V-J features to 13, which were used in a naive Bayes classifier (R e1071). The similarity between thyroid and blood repertoires was quantified using the Morisita-Horn index. TCRdb reran the public reads through fastp at Q25 and MiXCR, keeping productive beta chains. Each CDR3 protein appears once, grouped with its most common genes and DNA. The V and J calls come from TCRdb's annotation, not from the publication. The sample table holds 550,000 to 700,000 distinct CDR3 sequences, of which around 42% were seen once. Under 20% of the sample comes from the top ten.

Comments on this clonotype: It lacks a known antigen. There are no base qualities to consult, and no much larger clone falls within one base.

General study outcomes and caveats: Sample size was not statistically predetermined, and blinding of investigators to group allocation was not performed. Blood samples also contained most of the expanded thyroid clonotypes (frequency above 0.001), which suggests that blood repertoires may reflect thyroid immune responses. A 13 V-J signature model separated ophthalmopathy from stable hyperthyroidism, with 87.88% sensitivity and 81.08% specificity in cross-validation and 80%/75% in testing. In validation, progression to ophthalmopathy was predicted by the model with roughly 69% sensitivity and 72% to 85% specificity, a median of approximately 7.1 months before onset.

Sequencing was done on a sample of peripheral blood or thyroid tissue (not recorded which). Here the chain combines TRBV20-1 and TRBJ2-5; a confident D gene designation cannot be given. The TCR sequence derives from an adult woman with Graves' disease, either hyperthyroidism or ophthalmopathy (not recorded which). DNA sequence: TGCAGTGCTAGAAAGTCGAACACTGGAATGTCTGGTACGACCCAGTACTTC. It translates to CSARKSNTGMSGTTQYF.